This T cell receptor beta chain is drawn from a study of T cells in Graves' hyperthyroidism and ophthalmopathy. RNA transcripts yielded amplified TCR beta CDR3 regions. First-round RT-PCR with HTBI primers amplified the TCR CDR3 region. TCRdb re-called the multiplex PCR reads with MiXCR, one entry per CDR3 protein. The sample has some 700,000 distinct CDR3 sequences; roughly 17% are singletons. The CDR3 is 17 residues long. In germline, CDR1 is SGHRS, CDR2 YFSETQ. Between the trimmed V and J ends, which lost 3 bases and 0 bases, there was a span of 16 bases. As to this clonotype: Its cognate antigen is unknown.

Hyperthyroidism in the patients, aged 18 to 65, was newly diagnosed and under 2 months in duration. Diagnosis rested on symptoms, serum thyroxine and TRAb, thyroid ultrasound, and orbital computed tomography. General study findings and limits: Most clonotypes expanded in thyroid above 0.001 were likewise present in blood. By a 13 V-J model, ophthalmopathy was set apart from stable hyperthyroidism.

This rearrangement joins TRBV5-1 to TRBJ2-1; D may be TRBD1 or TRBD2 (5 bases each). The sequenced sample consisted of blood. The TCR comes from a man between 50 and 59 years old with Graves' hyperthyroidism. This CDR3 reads CASSYRDPRSSYNEQFF. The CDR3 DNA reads TGCGCCAGCAGCTACCGGGACCCAAGGAGCTCCTACAATGAGCAGTTCTTC.